These T cell receptor beta chains were read from a single sample in a study of type 1 regulatory T cells. TCRdb passed the reads through MiXCR, listing each CDR3 protein once. The sample contains tens of thousands of distinct CDR3 sequences, approximately 60% of which appear only once. For these receptors, no antigen is known. Sequenced: cultured non-Tr1 T cells, either the whole culture or a sorted T cell fraction (not recorded which). The receptors derive from a human donor in good health. Both conserved end residues are part of each CDR3. Each record gives: V gene, D gene, J gene, clone size, CDR3 DNA, CDR3 protein. D genes are given only for firm matches. Size values are once, few and many counts, or a class for expanded clones, and some rows have none.

V gene: TRBV27; D gene: TRBD2; J gene: TRBJ2-7; clone size: NA; CDR3 DNA: TGTGCCAGCAGTTTAGCGTCACTAGCGGGGTCCTACGAGCAGTACTTC; CDR3 protein: CASSLASLAGSYEQYF
V gene: TRBV12-3/TRBV12-4; D gene: TRBD1; J gene: TRBJ1-3; clone size: few; CDR3 DNA: TGTGCCAGCAGTTTCCGGACAGGGCCTGGAAACACCATATATTTT; CDR3 protein: CASSFRTGPGNTIYF
V gene: TRBV5-1; D gene: NA; J gene: TRBJ2-3; clone size: few; CDR3 DNA: TGCGCCAGCAGCTTGGACCGCTCCACAGATACGCAGTATTTT; CDR3 protein: CASSLDRSTDTQYF
V gene: TRBV18; D gene: NA; J gene: TRBJ2-1; clone size: NA; CDR3 DNA: TGTGCCAGCTCAGCAACGTCGGGGGCGAACAATGAGCAGTTCTTC; CDR3 protein: CASSATSGANNEQFF
V gene: TRBV7-2; D gene: NA; J gene: TRBJ2-2; clone size: NA; CDR3 DNA: TGTGCCAGCAGCTTAGCGGTCCAGCGTTCGTTGATCGGGGAGCTGTTTTTT; CDR3 protein: CASSLAVQRSLIGELFF
V gene: TRBV29-1; D gene: NA; J gene: TRBJ2-7; clone size: NA; CDR3 DNA: TGCAGCGTTGGAAGGGGCATGGTCTACGAGCAGTACTTC; CDR3 protein: CSVGRGMVYEQYF
V gene: TRBV5-6; D gene: NA; J gene: TRBJ1-3; clone size: few; CDR3 DNA: TGTGCCAGCAGCCCGGACGGACACTCTGGAAACACCATATATTTT; CDR3 protein: CASSPDGHSGNTIYF
V gene: TRBV7-9; D gene: NA; J gene: TRBJ2-7; clone size: once; CDR3 DNA: TGTGCCAGCAGCTTAGGTTTGGGGGGCGCGGACGAGCAGTACTTC; CDR3 protein: CASSLGLGGADEQYF
V gene: TRBV12-3/TRBV12-4; D gene: NA; J gene: TRBJ1-1; clone size: few; CDR3 DNA: TGTGCCAGCAGCTTTCGGGGAACAAACACTGAAGCTTTCTTT; CDR3 protein: CASSFRGTNTEAFF
V gene: TRBV4-1; D gene: NA; J gene: TRBJ2-4; clone size: NA; CDR3 DNA: TGCGCCAGCAGCCAGGAAGACGGGACTCAAAACATTCAGTACTTC; CDR3 protein: CASSQEDGTQNIQYF
V gene: TRBV27; D gene: NA; J gene: TRBJ2-2; clone size: once; CDR3 DNA: TGTGCCAGCAGCCCCCGCCAGGATACGAACACCGGGGAGCTGTTTTTT; CDR3 protein: CASSPRQDTNTGELFF
V gene: TRBV5-1; D gene: TRBD1; J gene: TRBJ2-7; clone size: NA; CDR3 DNA: TGCGCCAGCAGCTCGAGGACAGGGGGCGACGAGCAGTACTTC; CDR3 protein: CASSSRTGGDEQYF
V gene: TRBV5-1; D gene: TRBD2; J gene: TRBJ2-2; clone size: once; CDR3 DNA: TGCGCCAGCAGCCGGCTCGGAGCGGGAGACACCGGGGAGCTGTTTTTT; CDR3 protein: CASSRLGAGDTGELFF
V gene: TRBV7-8; D gene: NA; J gene: TRBJ2-2; clone size: NA; CDR3 DNA: TGTGCCAGCAGCTTATGGGGGCGGGACACCGGGGAGCTGTTTTTT; CDR3 protein: CASSLWGRDTGELFF
V gene: TRBV6-6; D gene: NA; J gene: TRBJ2-1; clone size: few; CDR3 DNA: TGTGCCAGCAAAGAAGGTATCCTAATCTACAATGAGCAGTTCTTC; CDR3 protein: CASKEGILIYNEQFF
V gene: TRBV4-1; D gene: NA; J gene: TRBJ2-5; clone size: NA; CDR3 DNA: TGCGCCAGCAGCCAAGATAACAGGGTCGGAGAGACCCAGTACTTC; CDR3 protein: CASSQDNRVGETQYF
V gene: TRBV6-5; D gene: NA; J gene: TRBJ2-5; clone size: NA; CDR3 DNA: TGTGCCAGCAGTCTCCGACCTGCTGGTGGGGAGACCCAGTACTTC; CDR3 protein: CASSLRPAGGETQYF
V gene: TRBV20-1; D gene: NA; J gene: TRBJ2-5; clone size: NA; CDR3 DNA: TGCAGTGCTAGAGATCCGCCGACCCAGTACTTC; CDR3 protein: CSARDPPTQYF
V gene: TRBV20-1; D gene: NA; J gene: TRBJ2-5; clone size: NA; CDR3 DNA: TGCAGTGCTAGATCTCCCGGCGCGGAGACCCAGTACTTC; CDR3 protein: CSARSPGAETQYF
V gene: TRBV7-8; D gene: NA; J gene: TRBJ2-1; clone size: NA; CDR3 DNA: TGTGCCAGCAGCTTCGGAGGAACTGAGCAGTTCTTC; CDR3 protein: CASSFGGTEQFF
V gene: TRBV2; D gene: NA; J gene: TRBJ2-7; clone size: NA; CDR3 DNA: TGTGCCAGCAGGGGAGACAGCCTTATTCGGGACGAGCAGTACTTC; CDR3 protein: CASRGDSLIRDEQYF
V gene: TRBV5-5; D gene: NA; J gene: TRBJ2-2; clone size: NA; CDR3 DNA: TGTGCCAGCAGCTTGAGAGACGGGGAGCTGTTTTTT; CDR3 protein: CASSLRDGELFF
V gene: TRBV6-5; D gene: TRBD1; J gene: TRBJ1-2; clone size: NA; CDR3 DNA: TGTGCCAGCAGTTCACCGGGACAGGGGATTCATTGGGGCTACACCTTC; CDR3 protein: CASSSPGQGIHWGYTF
V gene: TRBV5-1; D gene: NA; J gene: TRBJ2-5; clone size: NA; CDR3 DNA: TGCGCCAGCAGCTTGGTAGCGAGCCAAGAGACCCAGTACTTC; CDR3 protein: CASSLVASQETQYF
V gene: TRBV6-5; D gene: TRBD2; J gene: TRBJ2-1; clone size: NA; CDR3 DNA: TGTGCCAGCAGGACTAGCGGGAGAAGTAATGAGCAGTTCTTC; CDR3 protein: CASRTSGRSNEQFF
V gene: TRBV27; D gene: TRBD2; J gene: TRBJ2-5; clone size: NA; CDR3 DNA: TGTGCCAGCAGTTTATCGGTTGGGACTAGCGGGAGGGCCGGGGAGACCCAGTACTTC; CDR3 protein: CASSLSVGTSGRAGETQYF
V gene: TRBV29-1; D gene: NA; J gene: TRBJ2-3; clone size: NA; CDR3 DNA: TGCAGCGTTGAGAGAGGTGAGGCCACAGATACGCAGTATTTT; CDR3 protein: CSVERGEATDTQYF
V gene: TRBV7-2; D gene: NA; J gene: TRBJ1-3; clone size: NA; CDR3 DNA: TGTGCCAGCAGCCCTCTGAATGGAAACACCATATATTTT; CDR3 protein: CASSPLNGNTIYF